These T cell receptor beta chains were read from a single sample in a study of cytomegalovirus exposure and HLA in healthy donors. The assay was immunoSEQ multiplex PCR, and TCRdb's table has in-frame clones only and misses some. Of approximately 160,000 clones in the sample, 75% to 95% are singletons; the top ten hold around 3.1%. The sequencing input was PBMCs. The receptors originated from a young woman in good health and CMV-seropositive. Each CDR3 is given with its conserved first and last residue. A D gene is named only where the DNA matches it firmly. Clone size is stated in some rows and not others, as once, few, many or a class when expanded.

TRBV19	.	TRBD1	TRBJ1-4	TGTACCAGTGCCCGTACGGGGACAGGTACAGAAAAACTGTTTTTT	CTSARTGTGTEKLFF
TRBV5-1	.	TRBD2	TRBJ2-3	TGCGCCAGCAGCTACGGGGGGGAAACAGCTACGCAGTATTTT	CASSYGGETATQYF
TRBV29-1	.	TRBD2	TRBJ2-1	TGCAGCGACATCACGCCCGGAATAGCGGGAGGGATCTACAATGAGCAGTTCTTC	CSDITPGIAGGIYNEQFF
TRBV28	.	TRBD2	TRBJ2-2	TGTGCCAGCAGTCCTCATACTAGCGGGAGAGTCGGGGAGCTGTTTTTT	CASSPHTSGRVGELFF
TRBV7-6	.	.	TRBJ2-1	TGTGCCAGCAGCTTAGCGGGGGGGGCCCCCTACAATGAGCAGTTCTTC	CASSLAGGAPYNEQFF
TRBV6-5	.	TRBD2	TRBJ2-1	TGTGCCAGCAGGACGACTAGCGGGGGGAACAATGAGCAGTTCTTC	CASRTTSGGNNEQFF
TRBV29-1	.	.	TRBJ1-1	TGCAGCGCTCTCCAATATGGCATCGAGGACACTGAAGCTTTCTTT	CSALQYGIEDTEAFF
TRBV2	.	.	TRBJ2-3	TGTGCCAGCAGTGAAGACTGGGGGGGCGCAGATACGCAGTATTTT	CASSEDWGGADTQYF
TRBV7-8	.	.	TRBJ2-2	TGTGCCAGCAGCTCCCGACTGGATACGGAGCTGTTTTTT	CASSSRLDTELFF
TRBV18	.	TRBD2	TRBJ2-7	TGTGCCAGCTCACCCTCGGGGGGCTCCTACGAGCAGTACTTC	CASSPSGGSYEQYF
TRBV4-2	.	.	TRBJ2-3	TGTGCCAGCAGCCAAGATAAAGATCTAAGCACAGATACGCAGTATTTT	CASSQDKDLSTDTQYF
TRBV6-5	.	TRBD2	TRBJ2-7	TGTGCCACTCGCGGGACTAGCGGCCACGAGCAGTACTTC	CATRGTSGHEQYF
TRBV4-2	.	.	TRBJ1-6	TGTGCCAGCAGCCAATACCACCCCAGCGGGAATTCACCCCTCCACTTT	CASSQYHPSGNSPLHF
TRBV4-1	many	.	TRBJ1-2	TGCGCCAGCAGTCAACGGGGTACAGGACTATACTATGGCTACACCTTC	CASSQRGTGLYYGYTF
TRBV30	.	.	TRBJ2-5	TGTGCCTGGAGTAGAAACTACCAAGAGACCCAGTACTTC	CAWSRNYQETQYF
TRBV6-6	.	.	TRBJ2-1	TGTGCCAGCATCCAGGGGCAACAGTTCTACAATGAGCAGTTCTTC	CASIQGQQFYNEQFF
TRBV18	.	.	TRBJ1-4	TGTGCCAGCTCACCAACTCCCCCATCCGCAACTAATGAAAAACTGTTTTTT	CASSPTPPSATNEKLFF
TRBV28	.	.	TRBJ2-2	TGTGCCAGCTGCCCGGGGGATACCGGCGGGTCCGGGGAGCTGTTTTTT	CASCPGDTGGSGELFF
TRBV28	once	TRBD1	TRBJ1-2	TGTGCCAGCAGTTTGAGACAGGGGGCAAGGTATGGCTACACCTTC	CASSLRQGARYGYTF
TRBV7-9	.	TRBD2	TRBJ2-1	TGTGCCAGCAGCTTAAGGGGGACTAGCGGCAATGAGCAGTTCTTC	CASSLRGTSGNEQFF
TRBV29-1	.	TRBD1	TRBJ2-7	TGCAGCGTTGAAGGCGGGACAGGGCTATACGAGCAGTACTTC	CSVEGGTGLYEQYF